The clone carrying this T cell receptor (beta chain) was seen at least ten times. Its specificity is unknown. These data originate in a study of naive and memory T cell subsets. The SP2 primer and nested alpha and beta constant region primers amplified ligated cDNA in four rounds. MiXCR, run by TCRdb on the UMI-ligation and nested PCR reads, gives a single entry per CDR3 protein. The repertoire holds about 24,000 distinct CDR3 sequences, with around 6% as singletons. As for treatment: skin biopsy from PPD injection site in Mantoux-positive individual. TCR cDNA received a 3' ligated oligonucleotide that carried a UMI. Losses at the gene ends were 5 bases for V and 5 bases for J; bases not matched to a gene: 10. Germline CDR1 and CDR2: KGHSH and LQKENI. This CDR3 contains 16 residues. Study findings and constraints: This RNA-based method may be sensitive to activation-related transcript changes. Far more TCRs reportedly came from tuberculin skin test site biopsies.

J is TRBJ2-5 and V is TRBV18, with 11 bases fitting TRBD2. Material: skin, obtained from a tuberculin skin test site. This TCR was recovered from an adult in good health. The DNA of the CDR3 is TGTGCCAGCTCATCTCCCACACTAGCGGGAGTGGAGACCCAGTACTTC. This gives the protein CASSSPTLAGVETQYF.